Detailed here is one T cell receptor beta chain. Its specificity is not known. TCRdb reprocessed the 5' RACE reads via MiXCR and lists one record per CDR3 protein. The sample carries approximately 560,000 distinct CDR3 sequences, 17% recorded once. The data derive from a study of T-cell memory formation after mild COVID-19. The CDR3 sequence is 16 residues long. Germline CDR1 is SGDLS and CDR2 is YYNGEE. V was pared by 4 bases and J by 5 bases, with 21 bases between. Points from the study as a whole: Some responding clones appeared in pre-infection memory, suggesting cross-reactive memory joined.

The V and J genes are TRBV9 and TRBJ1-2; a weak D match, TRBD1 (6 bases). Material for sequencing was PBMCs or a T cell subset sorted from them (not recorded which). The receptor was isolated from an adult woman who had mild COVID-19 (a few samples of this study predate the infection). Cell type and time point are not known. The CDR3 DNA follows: TGTGCCAGCAGCACCGGGAGGGACACCTTTTTTTATGGCTACACCTTC. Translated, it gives CASSTGRDTFFYGYTF.